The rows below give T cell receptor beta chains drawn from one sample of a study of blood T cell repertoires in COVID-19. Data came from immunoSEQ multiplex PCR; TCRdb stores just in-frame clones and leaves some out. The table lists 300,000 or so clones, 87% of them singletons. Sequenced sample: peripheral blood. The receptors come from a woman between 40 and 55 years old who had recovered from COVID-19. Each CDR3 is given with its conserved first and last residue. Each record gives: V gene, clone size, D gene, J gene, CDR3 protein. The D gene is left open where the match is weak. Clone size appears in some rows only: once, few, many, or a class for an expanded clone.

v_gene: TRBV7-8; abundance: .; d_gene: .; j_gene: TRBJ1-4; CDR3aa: CASSPPGGSHREKLFF
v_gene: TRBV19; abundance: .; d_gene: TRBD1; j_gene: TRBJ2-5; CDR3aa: CASIGRGQTQYF
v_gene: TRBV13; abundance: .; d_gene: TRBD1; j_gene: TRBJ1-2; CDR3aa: CASSLLQGAAF
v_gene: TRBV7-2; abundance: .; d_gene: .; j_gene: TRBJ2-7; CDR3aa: CASSPRRSFGYEQYF
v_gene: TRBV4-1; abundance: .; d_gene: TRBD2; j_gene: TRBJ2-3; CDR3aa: CASSQGGGTKTQYF
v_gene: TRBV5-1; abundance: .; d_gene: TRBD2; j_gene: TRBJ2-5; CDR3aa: CASSLEEVAGYQETQYF
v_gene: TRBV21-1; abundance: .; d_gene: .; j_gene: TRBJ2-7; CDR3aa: CASSRADRGIYEQYF
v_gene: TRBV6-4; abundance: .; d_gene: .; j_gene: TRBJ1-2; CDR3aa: CASADRKGGYTF
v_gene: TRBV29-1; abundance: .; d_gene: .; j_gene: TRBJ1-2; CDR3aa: CSVSPRVSYGYTF
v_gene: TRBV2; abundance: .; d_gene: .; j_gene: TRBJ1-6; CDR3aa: CASSSIMRSPLHF
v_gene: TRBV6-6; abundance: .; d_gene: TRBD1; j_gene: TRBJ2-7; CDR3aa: CASSYSSATGGYEQYF
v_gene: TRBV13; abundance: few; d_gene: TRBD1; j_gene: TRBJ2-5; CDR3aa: CASSPRQGASWETQYF
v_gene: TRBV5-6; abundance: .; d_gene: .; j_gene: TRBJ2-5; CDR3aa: CASELKQETQYF
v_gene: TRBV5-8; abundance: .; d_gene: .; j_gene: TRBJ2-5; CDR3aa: CASSPRDLRETQYF
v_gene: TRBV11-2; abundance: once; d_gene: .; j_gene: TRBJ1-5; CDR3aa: CASSPTRGEAQHF
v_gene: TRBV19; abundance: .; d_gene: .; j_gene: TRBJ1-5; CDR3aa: CASNLRSNQPQHF
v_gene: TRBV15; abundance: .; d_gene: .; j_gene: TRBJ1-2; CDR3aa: CATSSPLGREFYGYTF
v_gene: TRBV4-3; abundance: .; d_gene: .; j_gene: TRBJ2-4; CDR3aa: CASSLASGDIQYF
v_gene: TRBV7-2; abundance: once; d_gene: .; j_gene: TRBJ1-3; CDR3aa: CASRRHSGESGNTIYF
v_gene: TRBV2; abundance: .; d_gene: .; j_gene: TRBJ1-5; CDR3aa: CASTRAGSNQPQHF
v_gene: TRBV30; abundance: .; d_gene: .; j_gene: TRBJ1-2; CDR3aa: CAWILRGNYGYTF
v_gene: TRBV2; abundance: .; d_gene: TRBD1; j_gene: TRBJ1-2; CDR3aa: CARQQRTGEGGYTF
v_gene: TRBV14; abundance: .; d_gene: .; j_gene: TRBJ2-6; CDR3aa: CASLGTRGTHSGANVLTF
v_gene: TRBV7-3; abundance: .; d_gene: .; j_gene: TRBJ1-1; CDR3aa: CASSRGGRSSEAFF
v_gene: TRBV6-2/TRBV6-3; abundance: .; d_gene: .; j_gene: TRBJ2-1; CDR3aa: CASSYSSGEFPFF
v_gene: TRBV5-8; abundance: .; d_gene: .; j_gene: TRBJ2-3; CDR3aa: CASSFQLGTPKGDTQYF
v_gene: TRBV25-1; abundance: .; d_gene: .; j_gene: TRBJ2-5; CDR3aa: CASSEWGHGTQETQYF
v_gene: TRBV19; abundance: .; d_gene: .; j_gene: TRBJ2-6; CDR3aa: CASRPPSSGANVLTF
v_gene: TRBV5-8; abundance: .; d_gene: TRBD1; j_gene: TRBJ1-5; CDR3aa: CASSPGTGGPREPQHF
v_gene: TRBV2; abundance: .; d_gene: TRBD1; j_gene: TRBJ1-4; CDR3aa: CASTGTGNEKLFF
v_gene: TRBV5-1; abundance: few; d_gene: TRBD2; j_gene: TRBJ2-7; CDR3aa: CASSFGGTTYEQYF
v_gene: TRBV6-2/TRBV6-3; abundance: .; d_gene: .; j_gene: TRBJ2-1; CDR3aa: CASSLYNEQFF
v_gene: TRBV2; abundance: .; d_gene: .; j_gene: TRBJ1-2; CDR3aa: CASSDTAHNYGYTF
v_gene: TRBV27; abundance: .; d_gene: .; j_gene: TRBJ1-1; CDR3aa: CASTLAGFTEAFF
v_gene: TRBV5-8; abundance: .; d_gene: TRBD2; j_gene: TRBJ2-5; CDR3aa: CASSFVSGGAETQYF